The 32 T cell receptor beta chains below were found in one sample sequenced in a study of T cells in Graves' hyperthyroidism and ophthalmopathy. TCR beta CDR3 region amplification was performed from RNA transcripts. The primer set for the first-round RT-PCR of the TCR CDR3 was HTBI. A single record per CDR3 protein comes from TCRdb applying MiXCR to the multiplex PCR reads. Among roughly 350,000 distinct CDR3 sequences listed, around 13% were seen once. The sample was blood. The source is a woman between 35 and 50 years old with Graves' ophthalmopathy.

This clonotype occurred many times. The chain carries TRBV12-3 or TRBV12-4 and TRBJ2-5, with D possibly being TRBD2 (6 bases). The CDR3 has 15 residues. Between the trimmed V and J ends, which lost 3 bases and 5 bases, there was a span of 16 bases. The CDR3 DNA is TGTGCCAGCAGTTTTTCTCGGGAGCGGTGGGAGACCCAGTACTTC. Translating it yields CASSFSRERWETQYF.

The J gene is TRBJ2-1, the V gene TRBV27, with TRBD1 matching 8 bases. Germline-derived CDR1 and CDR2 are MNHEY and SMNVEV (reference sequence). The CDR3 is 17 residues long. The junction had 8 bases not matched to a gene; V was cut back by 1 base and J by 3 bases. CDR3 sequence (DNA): TGTGCCAGCAGTTTATTCGGTGGACAGGGAATCTACAATGAGCAGTTCTTC. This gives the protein CASSLFGGQGIYNEQFF.

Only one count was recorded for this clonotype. The CDR3 sequence is CASSPATGGADQPQHF. As DNA, the CDR3 is TGTGCCAGCAGTCCCGCGACCGGGGGCGCGGATCAGCCCCAGCATTTT. The V gene is TRBV28, the J gene TRBJ1-5, with D possibly being TRBD1 (6 bases). The CDR3 extends over 16 amino acids. Germline V CDR1 and CDR2: MDHEN, SYDVKM. Deletions cut 5 bases from V and 5 bases from J, with 19 bases between. The whole variable domain, filled in from reference TRBV28 and TRBJ1-5, reads DVKVTQSSRYLVKRTGEKVFLECVQDMDHENMFWYRQDPGLGLRLIYFSYDVKMKEKGDIPEGYSVSREKKERFSLILESASTNQTSMYLCASSPATGGADQPQHFGDGTRLSIL.

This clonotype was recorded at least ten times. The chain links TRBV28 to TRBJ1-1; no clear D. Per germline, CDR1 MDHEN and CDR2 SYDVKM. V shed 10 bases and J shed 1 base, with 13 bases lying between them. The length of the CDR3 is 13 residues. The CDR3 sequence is CATLRSSNTEAFF. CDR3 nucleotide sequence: TGTGCCACCCTCAGATCTTCGAACACTGAAGCTTTCTTT.

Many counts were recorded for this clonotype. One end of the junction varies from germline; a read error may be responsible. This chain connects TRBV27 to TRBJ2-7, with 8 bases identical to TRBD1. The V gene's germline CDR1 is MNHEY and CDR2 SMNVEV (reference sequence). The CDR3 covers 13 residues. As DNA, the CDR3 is TGTGCTAGCAGTTTAGACAGGGGTGGCGAGCAGTACTTC. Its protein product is CASSLDRGGEQYF.

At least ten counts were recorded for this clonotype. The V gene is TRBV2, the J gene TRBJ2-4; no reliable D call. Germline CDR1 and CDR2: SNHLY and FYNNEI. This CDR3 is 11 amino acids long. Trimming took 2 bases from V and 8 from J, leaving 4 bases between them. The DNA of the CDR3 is TGTGCCAGCAGTGAATTCCACATTCAGTACTTC. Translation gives CASSEFHIQYF. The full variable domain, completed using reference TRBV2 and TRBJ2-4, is EPEVTQTPSHQVTQMGQEVILRCVPISNHLYFYWYRQILGQKVEFLVSFYNNEISEKSEIFDDQFSVERPDGSNFTLKIRSTKLEDSAMYFCASSEFHIQYFGAGTRLSVL.

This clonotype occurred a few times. CDR3 coding DNA: TGTGCCAGCAGCCCGAAGAGGACCGGGGAGCTGTTTTTT. Translated: CASSPKRTGELFF. The V gene is TRBV11-3, the J gene TRBJ2-2, with D unclear. The V gene's germline CDR1 is SGHNT and CDR2 YENEEA. The V end was cut by 5 bases, the J end by 5 bases, with 9 bases between. The CDR3 is made up of 13 amino acids.

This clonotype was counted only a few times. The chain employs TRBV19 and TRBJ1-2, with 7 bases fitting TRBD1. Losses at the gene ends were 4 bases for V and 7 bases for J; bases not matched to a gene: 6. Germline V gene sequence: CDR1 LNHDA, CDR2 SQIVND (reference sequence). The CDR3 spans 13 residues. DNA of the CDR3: TGTGCCAGTAGTAAGACAGGGAAGGGTGGCTACACCTTC. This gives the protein CASSKTGKGGYTF.

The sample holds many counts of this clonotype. CDR3 nucleotide sequence: TGTGCCACCAGTGCCGCGGGACTTTTTGAGCAGTTCTTC. Its translation: CATSAAGLFEQFF. The chain joins TRBV24-1 to TRBJ2-1; possible D gene TRBD2, 6 bases. CDR1 KGHDR and CDR2 SFDVKD come from the germline V gene. This CDR3 contains 13 residues. Trimming pared 5 bases from V and 9 bases from J, leaving 13 bases between.

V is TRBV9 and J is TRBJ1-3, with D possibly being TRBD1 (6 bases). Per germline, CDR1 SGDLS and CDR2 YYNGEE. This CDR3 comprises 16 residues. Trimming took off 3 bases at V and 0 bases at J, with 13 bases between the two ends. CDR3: CASSAGGGHSGNTIYF. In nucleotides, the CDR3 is TGTGCCAGCAGCGCGGGTGGGGGACACTCTGGAAACACCATATATTTT.

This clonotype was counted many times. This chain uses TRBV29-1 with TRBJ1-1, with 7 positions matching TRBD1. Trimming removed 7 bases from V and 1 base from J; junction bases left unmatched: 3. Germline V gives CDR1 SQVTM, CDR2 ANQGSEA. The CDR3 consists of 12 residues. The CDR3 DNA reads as TGCAGCGGAAGACAGGGGAACACTGAAGCTTTCTTT. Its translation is CSGRQGNTEAFF.

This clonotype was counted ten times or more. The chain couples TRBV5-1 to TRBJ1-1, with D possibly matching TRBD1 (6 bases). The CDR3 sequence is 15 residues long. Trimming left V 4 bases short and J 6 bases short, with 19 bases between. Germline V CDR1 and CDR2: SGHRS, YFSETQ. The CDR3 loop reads CASSIQTGPRAEAFF. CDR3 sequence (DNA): TGCGCCAGCAGCATACAGACAGGCCCGCGGGCTGAAGCTTTCTTT.

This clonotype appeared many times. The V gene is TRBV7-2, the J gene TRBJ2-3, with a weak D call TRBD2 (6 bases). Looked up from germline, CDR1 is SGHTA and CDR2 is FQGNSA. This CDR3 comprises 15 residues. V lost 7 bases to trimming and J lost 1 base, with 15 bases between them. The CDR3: CASTIPSGGTDTQYF. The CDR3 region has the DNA TGTGCCAGCACCATTCCGTCGGGGGGCACAGATACGCAGTATTTT.

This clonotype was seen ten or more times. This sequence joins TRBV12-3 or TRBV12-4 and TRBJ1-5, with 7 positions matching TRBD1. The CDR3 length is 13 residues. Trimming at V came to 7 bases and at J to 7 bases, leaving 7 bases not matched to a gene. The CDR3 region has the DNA TGTGCCAGCAACCGACAGGGTGCACAGCCCCAGCATTTT. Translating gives CASNRQGAQPQHF.

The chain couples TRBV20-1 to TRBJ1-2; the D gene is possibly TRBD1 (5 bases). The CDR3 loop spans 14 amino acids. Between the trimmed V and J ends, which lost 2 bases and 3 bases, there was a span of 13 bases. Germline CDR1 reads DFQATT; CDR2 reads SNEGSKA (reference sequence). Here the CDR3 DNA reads TGCAGTGCTAGAATCAATGGGGCCTACTATGGCTACACCTTC. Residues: CSARINGAYYGYTF.

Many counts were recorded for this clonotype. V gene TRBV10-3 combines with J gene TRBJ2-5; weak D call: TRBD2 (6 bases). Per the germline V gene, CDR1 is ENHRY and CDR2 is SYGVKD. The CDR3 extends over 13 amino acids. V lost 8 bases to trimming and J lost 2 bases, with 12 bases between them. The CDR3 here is CAIGQRAQETQYF. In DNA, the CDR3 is TGTGCCATCGGGCAGCGGGCTCAAGAGACCCAGTACTTC.

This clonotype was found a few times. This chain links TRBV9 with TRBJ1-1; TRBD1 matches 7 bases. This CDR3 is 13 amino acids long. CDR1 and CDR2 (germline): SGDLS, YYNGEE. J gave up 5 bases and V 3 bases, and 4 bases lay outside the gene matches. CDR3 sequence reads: CASSATGLTEAFF. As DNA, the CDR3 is TGTGCCAGCAGCGCGACAGGGTTGACTGAAGCTTTCTTT.

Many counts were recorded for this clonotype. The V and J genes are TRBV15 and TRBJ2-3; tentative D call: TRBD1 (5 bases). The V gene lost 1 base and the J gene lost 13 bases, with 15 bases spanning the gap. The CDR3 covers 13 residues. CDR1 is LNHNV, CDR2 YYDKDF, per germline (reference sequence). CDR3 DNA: TGTGCCACCAGCAGAGGGTCGGACGTACAGGAGTATTTT. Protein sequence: CATSRGSDVQEYF.

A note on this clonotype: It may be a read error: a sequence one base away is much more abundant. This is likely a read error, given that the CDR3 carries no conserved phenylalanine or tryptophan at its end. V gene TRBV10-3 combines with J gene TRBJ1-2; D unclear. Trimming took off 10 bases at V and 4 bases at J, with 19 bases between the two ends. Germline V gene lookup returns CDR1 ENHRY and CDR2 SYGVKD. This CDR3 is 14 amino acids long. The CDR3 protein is CATVGDLGGYGYTL. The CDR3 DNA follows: TGTGCCACGGTCGGGGATCTCGGAGGCTATGGCTACACCCTC.

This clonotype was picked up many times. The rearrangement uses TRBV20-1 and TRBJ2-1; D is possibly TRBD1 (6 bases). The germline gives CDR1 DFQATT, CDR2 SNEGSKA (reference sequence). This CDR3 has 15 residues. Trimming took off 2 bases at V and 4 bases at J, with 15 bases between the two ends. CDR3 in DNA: TGCAGTGCTAGACCAGGGACACGGCAGTACAATGAGCAGTTCTTC. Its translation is CSARPGTRQYNEQFF.

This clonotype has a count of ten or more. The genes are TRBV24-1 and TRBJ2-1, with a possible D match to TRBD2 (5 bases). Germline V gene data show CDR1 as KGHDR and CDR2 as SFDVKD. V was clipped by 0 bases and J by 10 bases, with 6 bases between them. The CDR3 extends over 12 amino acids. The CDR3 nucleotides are TGTGCCACCAGTGATTTGCCTAGCGAGCAGTTCTTC. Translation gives CATSDLPSEQFF.

The CDR3 spells CASSQGGGNTEAFF. The CDR3 DNA reads as TGCGCCAGCAGCCAAGGGGGAGGGAACACTGAAGCTTTCTTT. The rearrangement links TRBV4-1 to TRBJ1-1, with D uncertain. Trimming removed 1 base from V and 1 base from J, with 7 bases in between. Per germline, CDR1 MGHRA and CDR2 YSYEKL. The CDR3 totals 14 residues.

Here the CDR3 DNA reads TGCGCCAGCAGCCAGACAGGGGAGTTCACTGAAGCTTTCTTT. This sequence encodes CASSQTGEFTEAFF. The rearrangement links TRBV5-1 to TRBJ1-1; 8 bases agree with TRBD1. CDR3 length equals 14 residues. Losses at the gene ends were 4 bases for V and 4 bases for J; bases not matched to a gene: 6. Germline CDR1 SGHRS, CDR2 YFSETQ.

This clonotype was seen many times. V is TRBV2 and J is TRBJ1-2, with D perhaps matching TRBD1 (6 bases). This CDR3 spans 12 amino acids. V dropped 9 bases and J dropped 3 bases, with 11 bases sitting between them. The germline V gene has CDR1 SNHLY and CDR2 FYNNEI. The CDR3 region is CASNRDDYGYTF. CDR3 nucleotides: TGTGCCAGTAACAGGGACGACTATGGCTACACCTTC. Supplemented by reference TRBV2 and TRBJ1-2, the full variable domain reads EPEVTQTPSHQVTQMGQEVILRCVPISNHLYFYWYRQILGQKVEFLVSFYNNEISEKSEIFDDQFSVERPDGSNFTLKIRSTKLEDSAMYFCASNRDDYGYTFGSGTRLTVV.

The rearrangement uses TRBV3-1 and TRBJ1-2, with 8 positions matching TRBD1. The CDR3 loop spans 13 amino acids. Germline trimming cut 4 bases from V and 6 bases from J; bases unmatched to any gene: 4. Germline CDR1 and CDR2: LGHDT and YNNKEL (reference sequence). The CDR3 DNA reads TGTGCCAGCAGCCCGGACAGGGCCAATGGCTACACCTTC. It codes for CASSPDRANGYTF.

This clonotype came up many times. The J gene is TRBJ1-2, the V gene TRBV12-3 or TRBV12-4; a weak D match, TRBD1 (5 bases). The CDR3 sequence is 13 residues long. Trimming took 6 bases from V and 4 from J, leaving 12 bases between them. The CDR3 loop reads CASRRQGSYGYTF. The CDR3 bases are TGTGCCAGCAGACGCCAGGGAAGCTATGGCTACACCTTC.

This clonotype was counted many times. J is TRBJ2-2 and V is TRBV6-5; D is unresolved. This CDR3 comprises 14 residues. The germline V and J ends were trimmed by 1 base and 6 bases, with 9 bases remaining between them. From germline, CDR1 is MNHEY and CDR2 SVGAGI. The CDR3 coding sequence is TGTGCCAGCAGTTACTACTTGGCCGCCGGGGAGCTGTTTTTT. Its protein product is CASSYYLAAGELFF.

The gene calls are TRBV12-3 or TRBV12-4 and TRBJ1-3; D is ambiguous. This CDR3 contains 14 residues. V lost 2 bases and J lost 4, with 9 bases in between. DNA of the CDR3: TGTGCCAGCAGTTTACTTGGTCAAGGAAACACCATATATTTT. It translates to CASSLLGQGNTIYF.

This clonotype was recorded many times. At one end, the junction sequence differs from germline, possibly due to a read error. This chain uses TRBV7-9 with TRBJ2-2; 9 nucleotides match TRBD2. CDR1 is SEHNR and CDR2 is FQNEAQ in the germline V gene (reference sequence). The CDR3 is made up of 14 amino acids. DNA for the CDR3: TGTGCCAGCAGCCTAGCGGGATACACCGGGGAGCTGTTTTTT. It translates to CASSLAGYTGELFF.

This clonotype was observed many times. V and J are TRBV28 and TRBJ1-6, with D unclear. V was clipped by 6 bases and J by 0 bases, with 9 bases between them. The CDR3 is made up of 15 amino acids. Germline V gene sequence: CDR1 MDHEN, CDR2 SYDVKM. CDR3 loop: CASRYDNSYNSPLHF. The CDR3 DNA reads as TGTGCCAGCAGGTACGACAACTCCTATAATTCACCCCTCCACTTT.

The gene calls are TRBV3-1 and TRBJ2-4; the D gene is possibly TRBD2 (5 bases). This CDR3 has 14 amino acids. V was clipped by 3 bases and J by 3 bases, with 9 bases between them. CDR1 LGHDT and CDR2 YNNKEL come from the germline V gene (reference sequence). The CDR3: CASSHREGKNIQYF. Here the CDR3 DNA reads TGTGCCAGCAGCCACCGGGAAGGCAAAAACATTCAGTACTTC. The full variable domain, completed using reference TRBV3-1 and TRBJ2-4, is DTAVSQTPKYLVTQMGNDKSIKCEQNLGHDTMYWYKQDSKKFLKIMFSYNNKELIINETVPNRFSPKSPDKAHLNLHINSLELGDSAVYFCASSHREGKNIQYFGAGTRLSVL.

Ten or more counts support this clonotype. The CDR3 sequence: CSADAPRTMYTEAFF. CDR3 bases: TGCAGTGCTGACGCACCCCGAACAATGTACACTGAAGCTTTCTTT. This chain joins TRBV20-1 and TRBJ1-1, with no clear D. The CDR3 totals 15 residues. CDR1 and CDR2 (germline): DFQATT, SNEGSKA (reference sequence). Deletions cut 5 bases from V and 3 bases from J, with 19 bases between.